Shown below are 29 T cell receptor beta chains from a single sample sequenced in a study of blood T cell repertoires in COVID-19. Some clones are missing from TCRdb's copy, which holds only in-frame ones; the method was immunoSEQ multiplex PCR. The repertoire holds about 33,000 clones, with more than 85% as singletons. Sequenced sample: peripheral blood. These receptors were taken from a man between 65 and 85 years old with acute or convalescent COVID-19.

The chain links TRBV3-1 (or the pseudogene TRBV3-2) to TRBJ1-2; D gene ambiguous. The CDR3 covers 14 residues. Looked up from germline, CDR1 is LGHDT and CDR2 is YNNKEL (reference sequence). V was clipped by 0 bases and J by 6 bases, with 11 bases between them. CDR3: CASSQDPGMDGYTF. The CDR3 nucleotides read TGTGCCAGCAGCCAAGACCCGGGAATGGATGGCTACACCTTC.

The chain is built from TRBV5-6 and TRBJ1-5; the D gene is possibly TRBD1 (6 bases). CDR1 is SGHDT and CDR2 is YYEEEE in the germline V gene. Trimming took off 3 bases at V and 0 bases at J, with 13 bases between the two ends. The CDR3 loop spans 16 amino acids. The CDR3 sequence: CASSSTGKYSNQPQHF. CDR3 coding DNA: TGTGCCAGCAGCTCAACAGGGAAATATAGCAATCAGCCCCAGCATTTT.

V gene TRBV29-1 combines with J gene TRBJ1-2, with D possibly TRBD1 on 5 matching bases. Per germline, CDR1 SQVTM and CDR2 ANQGSEA. The CDR3 sequence is 13 residues long. V shed 4 bases and J shed 8 bases, with 17 bases lying between them. Here the CDR3 DNA reads TGCAGCGTTGGAATTAGGGGAGGTGAGGGCTACACCTTC. Its protein product is CSVGIRGGEGYTF.

V gene TRBV19 combines with J gene TRBJ1-1; D is unresolved. The V and J ends lost 7 bases and 10 bases respectively, with 19 bases between them. The CDR3 runs 13 residues. CDR1 and CDR2 (germline): LNHDA, SQIVND (reference sequence). CDR3 residues: CASMQTTSRIAFF. DNA for the CDR3: TGTGCCAGTATGCAAACGACATCAAGAATAGCTTTCTTT.

In the case of this clone: In this CDR3 the conserved last residue, phenylalanine or tryptophan, is missing, so a read error is likely. Because the CDR3's place on the DNA is in doubt, the DNA is left out and the CDR3 is given as listed by TCRdb. The chain combines TRBV20-1 with TRBJ2-3; the D call in the table, TRBD1, was not verified against the DNA. Including both end residues, the CDR3 is 8 amino acids long. Germline CDR1 reads DFQATT; CDR2 reads SNEGSKA (reference sequence). The chain's CDR3 is CSASNRDL.

This chain links TRBV6-4 with TRBJ1-1, with TRBD1 as a possible D gene (5 bases). Between the trimmed V and J ends, which lost 0 bases and 5 bases, there was a span of 10 bases. The CDR3 has 14 residues. The germline V gene encodes CDR1 MRHNA and CDR2 SNTAGT. CDR3 amino acids: CASSDSGGETEAFF. The DNA of the CDR3 is TGTGCCAGCAGTGACTCGGGGGGTGAGACTGAAGCTTTCTTT.

As DNA, the CDR3 is TGTGCCACCAGCAGAGATGCGGGGGGGAGGAATGAGCAGTTCTTC. Its protein is CATSRDAGGRNEQFF. The rearrangement links TRBV15 to TRBJ2-1, with TRBD2 matching over 9 bases. Germline trimming cut 0 bases from V and 7 bases from J; bases unmatched to any gene: 4. CDR3 length: 15 residues. CDR1 and CDR2 from the germline V gene are LNHNV and YYDKDF (reference sequence).

The rearrangement joins TRBV18 to TRBJ1-6; D may be TRBD1 (6 bases). The germline V and J ends were trimmed by 2 bases and 6 bases, with 11 bases remaining between them. The germline gives CDR1 KGHSH, CDR2 LQKENI. CDR3 length equals 15 residues. The CDR3 DNA follows: TGTGCCAGCTCACCAGAGGGGGGGCGTAATTCACCCCTCCACTTT. Protein product: CASSPEGGRNSPLHF.

This clone occurred once. The chain joins TRBV6-5 to TRBJ1-2; tentative D call: TRBD1 (5 bases). CDR3 length: 15 residues. V was clipped by 6 bases and J by 4 bases, with 18 bases between them. Per germline, CDR1 MNHEY and CDR2 SVGAGI. The CDR3 DNA is TGTGCCAGCAGACCAAGGGAGGGGACGCCCTATGGCTACACCTTC. Protein: CASRPREGTPYGYTF.

This rearrangement joins TRBV18 to TRBJ1-5, with 12 bases matching TRBD1. CDR3 size: 17 residues. Germline V lookup: CDR1 KGHSH, CDR2 LQKENI. After removal of 3 bases from V and 4 bases from J, the junction contained 7 bases not matched to a gene. CDR3 residues: CASSPTGTGGLNQPQHF. DNA for the CDR3: TGTGCCAGCTCACCCACGGGGACAGGGGGCCTGAATCAGCCCCAGCATTTT. The entire variable domain, with the rest obtained from reference TRBV18 and TRBJ1-5, is as follows: NAGVMQNPRHLVRRRGQEARLRCSPMKGHSHVYWYRQLPEEGLKFMVYLQKENIIDESGMPKERFSAEFPKEGPSILRIQQVVRGDSAAYFCASSPTGTGGLNQPQHFGDGTRLSIL.

This chain joins TRBV11-3 and TRBJ2-1; D is unclear. Deletions cut 2 bases from V and 5 bases from J, with 13 bases between. The CDR3 runs to 15 residues. Germline CDR1 reads SGHNT; CDR2 reads YENEEA. CDR3 sequence (DNA): TGTGCCAGCAGCTTATTCGCGGATTCTCACAATGAGCAGTTCTTC. It codes for CASSLFADSHNEQFF.

This clone appeared a few times. The chain combines TRBV19 with TRBJ1-6; no firm D call. CDR1 and CDR2 (germline): LNHDA, SQIVND (reference sequence). Trimming removed 2 bases at V and 8 bases at J, with 10 bases between. This CDR3 region has 14 residues. CDR3 nucleotides: TGTGCCAGTAGTATAAGCGGCAGATATTCACCCCTCCACTTT. This codes for CASSISGRYSPLHF.

The rearrangement links TRBV7-9 to TRBJ2-7; 12 nucleotides agree with TRBD2. The CDR3 spans 12 residues. Germline lookup yields CDR1 SEHNR and CDR2 FQNEAQ (reference sequence). CDR3: CVLGLAGREQYF. The CDR3 nucleotides read TGTGTACTAGGACTAGCGGGACGCGAGCAGTACTTC.

The V and J genes are TRBV18 and TRBJ2-5; a weak D match, TRBD2 (5 bases). This CDR3 is 14 amino acids long. Germline CDR1 and CDR2: KGHSH and LQKENI. V was pared by 0 bases and J by 2 bases, with 7 bases between. The CDR3 coding sequence is TGTGCCAGCTCACCACCAGCGGTACAAGAGACCCAGTACTTC. The encoded protein is CASSPPAVQETQYF.

The genes are TRBV9 and TRBJ2-3; D might be TRBD2 (6 bases). V was cut by 4 bases and J by 2 bases, with 11 bases left in between. Germline V lookup: CDR1 SGDLS, CDR2 YYNGEE. The CDR3 runs 14 residues. The CDR3 sequence: CASSPLGLTDTQYF. In DNA, the CDR3 is TGTGCCAGCAGCCCTTTGGGACTCACAGATACGCAGTATTTT.

This chain joins TRBV19 and TRBJ1-1, with D perhaps matching TRBD1 (6 bases). The V and J ends lost 2 bases and 1 base respectively, with 8 bases between them. The CDR3 runs to 14 residues. Germline values: CDR1 LNHDA, CDR2 SQIVND (reference sequence). The CDR3 sequence: CASSIQGPNTEAFF. DNA of the CDR3: TGTGCCAGTAGTATACAGGGGCCGAACACTGAAGCTTTCTTT.

The CDR3 coding sequence is TGTGCCAGCAGTTCCATCCGGACAGGGGGCAACACTGAAGCTTTCTTT. It codes for CASSSIRTGGNTEAFF. The V gene is TRBV6-5, the J gene TRBJ1-1, with 11 bases matching TRBD1. The CDR3 covers 16 residues. V was pared by 4 bases and J by 2 bases, with 6 bases of the junction left unmatched. The germline V gene encodes CDR1 MNHEY and CDR2 SVGAGI.

The chain recombines TRBV7-9 with TRBJ2-7; tentatively, D is TRBD1 (7 bases). V was clipped by 4 bases and J by 0 bases, with 13 bases between them. The germline gives CDR1 SEHNR, CDR2 FQNEAQ (reference sequence). The CDR3 has 15 residues. The CDR3 DNA reads as TGTGCCAGCAGCTCCACAGGGGACTTCTCCTACGAGCAGTACTTC. This gives the protein CASSSTGDFSYEQYF.

This sequence joins TRBV4-2 and TRBJ2-5; D is uncertain. This CDR3 has 15 amino acids. The ends were cut back, 0 bases at V and 5 bases at J, with 13 bases in the middle. The germline CDR1 and CDR2 sequences are LGHNA and YNFKEQ. CDR3 sequence: CASSQDQTGVETQYF. The CDR3 DNA reads TGTGCCAGCAGCCAAGATCAGACTGGAGTTGAGACCCAGTACTTC.

V is TRBV7-2 and J is TRBJ2-2; 11 bases match TRBD1. V dropped 9 bases and J dropped 0; count of bases not matched to a gene: 6. Germline assignment: CDR1 SGHTA and CDR2 FQGNSA. This CDR3 is 16 amino acids long. In nucleotides, the CDR3 is TGTGCCAGAGGTGGACAGGGGGCGCCGAACACCGGGGAGCTGTTTTTT. Amino acids: CARGGQGAPNTGELFF.

The count of this clone is one. The chain joins TRBV7-9 to TRBJ1-2; D is uncertain. This CDR3 is 12 amino acids long. Trimming shortened V by 3 bases and J by 8 bases, and 10 bases separated the two germline ends. The germline gives CDR1 SEHNR, CDR2 FQNEAQ (reference sequence). The CDR3 loop reads CASSFGDDGYTF. The DNA for the CDR3 is TGTGCCAGCAGCTTCGGGGATGACGGCTACACCTTC.

The rearrangement uses TRBV5-8 and TRBJ2-7; maybe TRBD2 (5 bases). The germline gives CDR1 SGHTS, CDR2 YDEGEE. The CDR3 sequence is 18 residues long. V lost 0 bases and J lost 7, with 26 bases in between. The CDR3 DNA follows: TGTGCCAGCAGCTTGGATATGTCAGCGACCTACGGGGTCCGGGAGCAGTACTTC. It specifies CASSLDMSATYGVREQYF.

CDR3: CASREGVYGYTF. In DNA, the CDR3 is TGTGCCAGCAGAGAGGGGGTATATGGCTACACCTTC. The rearrangement joins TRBV9 to TRBJ1-2; TRBD1 might be the D (6 bases). Trimming pared 5 bases from V and 5 bases from J, leaving 10 bases between. Looked up from germline, CDR1 is SGDLS and CDR2 is YYNGEE. The length of the CDR3 is 12 residues.

V gene TRBV7-9 combines with J gene TRBJ2-5; D is perhaps TRBD2 (6 bases). V dropped 11 bases and J dropped 5 bases, with 21 bases sitting between them. CDR3 length: 14 residues. Germline CDR1 and CDR2: SEHNR and FQNEAQ (reference sequence). This CDR3 reads CAASLDAGIETQYF. DNA of the CDR3: TGTGCCGCTAGCTTAGACGCGGGGATCGAGACCCAGTACTTC.

This chain connects TRBV27 to TRBJ1-5; D unclear. V lost 2 bases and J 6 bases, leaving 11 bases between the germline ends. The germline gives CDR1 MNHEY, CDR2 SMNVEV (reference sequence). The CDR3 spans 14 residues. CDR3 in DNA: TGTGCCAGCAGTTTAGAGGGAAGGAGTCAGCCCCAGCATTTT. This translates into CASSLEGRSQPQHF.

The CDR3 spells CSVSTPDRNTEAFF. CDR3 nucleotide sequence: TGCAGCGTCTCTACCCCCGACAGGAACACTGAAGCTTTCTTT. The chain joins TRBV29-1 to TRBJ1-1; perhaps TRBD1 as D (5 bases). The V end was cut by 6 bases, the J end by 1 base, with 15 bases between. The CDR3 contains 14 residues. Looked up from germline, CDR1 is SQVTM and CDR2 is ANQGSEA.

The chain has TRBV5-1 and TRBJ1-1, with TRBD1 matching over 7 bases. Unmatched junction bases numbered 10, after V lost 1 base and J lost 1 base. This CDR3 has 17 residues. Germline V lookup: CDR1 SGHRS, CDR2 YFSETQ. For the CDR3, the DNA is TGCGCCAGCAGCTTGTTTCACCCGGGACAGACGAACACTGAAGCTTTCTTT. It codes for CASSLFHPGQTNTEAFF.

The chain links TRBV11-1 to TRBJ2-7, with 7 bases aligning to TRBD1. This CDR3 region has 15 residues. The V and J ends lost 1 base and 5 bases, in that order; junction bases with no gene match: 8. CDR1 and CDR2 from the germline V gene are SGHAT and FQDESV (reference sequence). For the CDR3, the DNA is TGTGCCAGCAGCTTAGTTACAGGGGCGGCCAACGAGCAGTACTTC. Its translation is CASSLVTGAANEQYF.

The chain joins TRBV19 to TRBJ1-4; the D gene is possibly TRBD1 (6 bases). From germline, CDR1 is LNHDA and CDR2 SQIVND (reference sequence). Trimming cost V 5 bases and J 8 bases, with 9 bases left between them. This CDR3 is built from 12 residues. CDR3 loop: CASSQGSEKLFF. The DNA for the CDR3 is TGTGCCAGTAGTCAGGGGAGCGAAAAACTGTTTTTT.